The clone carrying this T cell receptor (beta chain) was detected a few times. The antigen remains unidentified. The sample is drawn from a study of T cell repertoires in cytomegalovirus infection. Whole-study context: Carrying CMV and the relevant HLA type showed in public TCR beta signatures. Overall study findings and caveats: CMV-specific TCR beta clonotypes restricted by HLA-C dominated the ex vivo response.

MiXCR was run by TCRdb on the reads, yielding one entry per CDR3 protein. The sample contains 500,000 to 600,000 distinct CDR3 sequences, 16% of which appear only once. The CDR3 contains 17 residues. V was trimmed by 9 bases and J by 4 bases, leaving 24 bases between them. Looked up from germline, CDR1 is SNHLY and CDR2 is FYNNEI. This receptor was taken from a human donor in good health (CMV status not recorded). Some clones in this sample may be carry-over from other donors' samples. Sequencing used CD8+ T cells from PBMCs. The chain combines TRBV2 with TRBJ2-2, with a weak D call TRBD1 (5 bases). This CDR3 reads CARDNLPRGNSTGELFF. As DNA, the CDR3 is TGTGCCAGGGATAATCTCCCAAGGGGAAATAGCACCGGGGAGCTGTTTTTT.